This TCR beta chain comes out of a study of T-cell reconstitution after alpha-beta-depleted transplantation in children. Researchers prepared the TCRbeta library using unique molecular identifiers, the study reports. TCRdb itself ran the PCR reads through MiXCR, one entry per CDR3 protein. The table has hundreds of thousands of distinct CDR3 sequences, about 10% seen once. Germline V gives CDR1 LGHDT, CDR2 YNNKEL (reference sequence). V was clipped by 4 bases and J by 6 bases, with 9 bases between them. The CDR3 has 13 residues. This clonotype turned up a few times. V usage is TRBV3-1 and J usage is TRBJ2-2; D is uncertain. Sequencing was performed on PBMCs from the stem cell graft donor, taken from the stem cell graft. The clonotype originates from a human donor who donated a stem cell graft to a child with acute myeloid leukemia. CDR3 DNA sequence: TGTGCCAGCAGCCCAGCAGTATCCGGGGAGCTGTTTTTT. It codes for CASSPAVSGELFF.